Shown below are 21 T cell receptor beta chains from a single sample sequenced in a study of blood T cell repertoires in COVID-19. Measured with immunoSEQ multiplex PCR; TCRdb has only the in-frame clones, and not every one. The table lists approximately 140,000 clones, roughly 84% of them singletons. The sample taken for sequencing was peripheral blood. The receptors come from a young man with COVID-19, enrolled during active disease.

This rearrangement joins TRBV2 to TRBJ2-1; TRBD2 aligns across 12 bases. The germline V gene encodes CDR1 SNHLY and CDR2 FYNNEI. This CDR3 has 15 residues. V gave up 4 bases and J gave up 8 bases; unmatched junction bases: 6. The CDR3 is CASSATSGSVHEQFF. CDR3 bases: TGTGCCAGCAGTGCGACTAGCGGGAGTGTTCATGAGCAGTTCTTC.

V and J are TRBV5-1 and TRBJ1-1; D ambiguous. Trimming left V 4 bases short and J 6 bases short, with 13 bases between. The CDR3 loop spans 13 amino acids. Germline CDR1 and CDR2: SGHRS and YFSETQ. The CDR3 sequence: CASSIGGNAEAFF. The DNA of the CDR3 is TGCGCCAGCAGCATCGGCGGGAATGCTGAAGCTTTCTTT.

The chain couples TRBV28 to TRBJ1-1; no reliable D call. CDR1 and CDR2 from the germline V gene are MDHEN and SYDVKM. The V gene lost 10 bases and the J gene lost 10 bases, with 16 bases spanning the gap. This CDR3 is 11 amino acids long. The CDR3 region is CATLARGGAFF. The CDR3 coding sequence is TGTGCCACCCTAGCACGGGGAGGAGCTTTCTTT.

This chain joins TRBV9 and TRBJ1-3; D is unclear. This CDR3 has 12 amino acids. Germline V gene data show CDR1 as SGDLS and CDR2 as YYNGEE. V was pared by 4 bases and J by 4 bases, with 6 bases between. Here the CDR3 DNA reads TGTGCCAGCAGCCCACAGGGAAACACCATATATTTT. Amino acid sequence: CASSPQGNTIYF.

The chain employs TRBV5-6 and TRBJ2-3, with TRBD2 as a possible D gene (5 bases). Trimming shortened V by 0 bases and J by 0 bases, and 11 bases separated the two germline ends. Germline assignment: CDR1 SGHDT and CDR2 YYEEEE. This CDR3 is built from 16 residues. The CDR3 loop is CASSLEGSGSTDTQYF. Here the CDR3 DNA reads TGTGCCAGCAGCTTGGAAGGGAGCGGAAGCACAGATACGCAGTATTTT.

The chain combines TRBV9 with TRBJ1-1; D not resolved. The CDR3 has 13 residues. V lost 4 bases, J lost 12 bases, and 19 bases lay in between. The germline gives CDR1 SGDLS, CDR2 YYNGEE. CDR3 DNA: TGTGCCAGCAGCTCCCACTATGCCGAGGGTCCTTTCTTT. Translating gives CASSSHYAEGPFF.

The CDR3 DNA sequence: TGTGCCAGCAGCCCCCCGGGACTCAGCTCCTACAATGAGCAGTTCTTC. Amino acid sequence: CASSPPGLSSYNEQFF. This sequence joins TRBV9 and TRBJ2-1, with D possibly matching TRBD2 (6 bases). CDR1 and CDR2 from the germline V gene are SGDLS and YYNGEE. With 4 bases removed from V and 0 bases from J, the gap between germline ends came to 14 bases. The CDR3 extends over 16 amino acids.

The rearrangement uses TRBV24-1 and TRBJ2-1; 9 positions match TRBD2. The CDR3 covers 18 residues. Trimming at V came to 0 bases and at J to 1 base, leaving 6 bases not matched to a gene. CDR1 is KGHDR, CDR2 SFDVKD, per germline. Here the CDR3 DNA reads TGTGCCACCAGTGATTTGCAACCGCGGGAGGGGTCCTACAATGAGCAGTTCTTC. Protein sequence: CATSDLQPREGSYNEQFF.

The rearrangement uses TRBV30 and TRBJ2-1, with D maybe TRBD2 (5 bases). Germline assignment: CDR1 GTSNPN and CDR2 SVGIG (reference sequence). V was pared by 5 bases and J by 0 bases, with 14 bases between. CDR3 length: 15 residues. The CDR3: CAWQESGSSYNEQFF. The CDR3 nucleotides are TGTGCCTGGCAAGAAAGCGGAAGCTCCTACAATGAGCAGTTCTTC.

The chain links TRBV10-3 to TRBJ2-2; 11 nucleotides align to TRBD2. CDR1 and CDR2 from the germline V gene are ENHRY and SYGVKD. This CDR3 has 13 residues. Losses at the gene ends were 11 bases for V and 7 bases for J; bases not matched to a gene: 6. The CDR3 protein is CASSGRSIGELFF. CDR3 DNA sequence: TGTGCCTCTAGCGGGAGGTCGATCGGGGAGCTGTTTTTT.

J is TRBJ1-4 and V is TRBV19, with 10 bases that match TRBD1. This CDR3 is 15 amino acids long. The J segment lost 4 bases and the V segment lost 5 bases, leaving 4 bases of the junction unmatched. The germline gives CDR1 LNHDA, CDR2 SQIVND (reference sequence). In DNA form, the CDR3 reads TGTGCCAGTAGTGGACGGACAGGGGGTAATGAAAAACTGTTTTTT. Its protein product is CASSGRTGGNEKLFF.

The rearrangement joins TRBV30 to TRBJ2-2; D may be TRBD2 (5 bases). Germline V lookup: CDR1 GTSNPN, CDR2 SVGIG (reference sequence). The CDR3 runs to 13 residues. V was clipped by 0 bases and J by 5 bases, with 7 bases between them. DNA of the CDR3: TGTGCCTGGAGTGTTGGCGGGACCGGGGAGCTGTTTTTT. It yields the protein CAWSVGGTGELFF. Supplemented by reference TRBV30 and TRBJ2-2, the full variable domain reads SQTIHQWPATLVQPVGSPLSLECTVEGTSNPNLYWYRQAAGRGLQLLFYSVGIGQISSEVPQNLSASRPQDRQFILSSKKLLLSDSGFYLCAWSVGGTGELFFGEGSRLTVL.

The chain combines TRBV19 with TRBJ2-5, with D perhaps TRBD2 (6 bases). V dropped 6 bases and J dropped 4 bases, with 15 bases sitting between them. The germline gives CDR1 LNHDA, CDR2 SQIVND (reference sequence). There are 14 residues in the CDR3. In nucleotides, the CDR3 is TGTGCCAGTAGCCCTCTTGGAGCGGGAGAGACCCAGTACTTC. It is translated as CASSPLGAGETQYF.

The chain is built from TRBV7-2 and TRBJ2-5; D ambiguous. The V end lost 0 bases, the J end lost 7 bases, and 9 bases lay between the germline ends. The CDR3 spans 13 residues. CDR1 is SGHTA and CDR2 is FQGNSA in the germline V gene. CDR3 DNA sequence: TGTGCCAGCAGCTTAGCCAGTCGGGTGACCCAGTACTTC. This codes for CASSLASRVTQYF.

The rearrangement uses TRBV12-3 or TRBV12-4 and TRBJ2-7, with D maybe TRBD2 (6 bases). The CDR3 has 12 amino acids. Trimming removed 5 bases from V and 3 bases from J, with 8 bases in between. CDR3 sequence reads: CASSQDYYEQYF. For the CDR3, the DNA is TGTGCCAGCAGTCAGGACTACTACGAGCAGTACTTC.

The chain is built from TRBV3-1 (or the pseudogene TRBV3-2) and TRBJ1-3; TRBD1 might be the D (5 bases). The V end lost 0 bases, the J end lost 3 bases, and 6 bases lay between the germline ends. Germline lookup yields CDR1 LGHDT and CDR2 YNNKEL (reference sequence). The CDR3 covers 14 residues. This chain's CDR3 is CASSQEQGGNTIYF. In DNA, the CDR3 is TGTGCCAGCAGCCAAGAGCAGGGTGGAAACACCATATATTTT.

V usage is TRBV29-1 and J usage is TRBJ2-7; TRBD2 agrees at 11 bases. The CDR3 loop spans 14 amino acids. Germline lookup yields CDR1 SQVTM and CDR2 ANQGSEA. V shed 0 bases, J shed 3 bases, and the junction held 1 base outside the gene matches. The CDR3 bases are TGCAGCGTTGAAGAGGGGACTAGCGGCTACGAGCAGTACTTC. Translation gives CSVEEGTSGYEQYF.

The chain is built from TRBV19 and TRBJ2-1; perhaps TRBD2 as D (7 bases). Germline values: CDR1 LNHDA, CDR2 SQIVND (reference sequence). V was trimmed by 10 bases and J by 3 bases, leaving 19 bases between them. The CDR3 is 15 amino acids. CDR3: CATAEGGKFYNEQFF. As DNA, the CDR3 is TGTGCCACAGCGGAGGGGGGGAAATTCTACAATGAGCAGTTCTTC.

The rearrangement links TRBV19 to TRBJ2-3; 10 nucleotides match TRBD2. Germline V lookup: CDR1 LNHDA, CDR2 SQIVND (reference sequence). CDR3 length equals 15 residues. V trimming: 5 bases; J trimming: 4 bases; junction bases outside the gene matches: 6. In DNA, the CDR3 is TGTGCCAGTAGTGTAACTAGCGGGACGGCAGATACGCAGTATTTT. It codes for CASSVTSGTADTQYF.

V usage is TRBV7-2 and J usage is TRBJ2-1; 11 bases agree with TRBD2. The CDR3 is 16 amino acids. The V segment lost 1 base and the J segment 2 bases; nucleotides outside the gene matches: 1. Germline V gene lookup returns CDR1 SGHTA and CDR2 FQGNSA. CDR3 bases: TGTGCCAGCAGCTTAGGGACTAGCGGGCCCTACAATGAGCAGTTCTTC. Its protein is CASSLGTSGPYNEQFF. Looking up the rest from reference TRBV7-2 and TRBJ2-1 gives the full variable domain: GAGVSQSPSNKVTEKGKDVELRCDPISGHTALYWYRQSLGQGLEFLIYFQGNSAPDKSGLPSDRFSAERTGGSVSTLTIQRTQQEDSAVYLCASSLGTSGPYNEQFFGPGTRLTVL.

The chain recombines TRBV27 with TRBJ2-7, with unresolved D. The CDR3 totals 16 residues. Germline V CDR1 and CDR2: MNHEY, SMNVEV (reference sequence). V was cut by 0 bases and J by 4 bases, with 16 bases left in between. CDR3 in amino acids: CASSLSYARMEYEQYF. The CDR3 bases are TGTGCCAGCAGTTTATCCTACGCTCGGATGGAGTACGAGCAGTACTTC.